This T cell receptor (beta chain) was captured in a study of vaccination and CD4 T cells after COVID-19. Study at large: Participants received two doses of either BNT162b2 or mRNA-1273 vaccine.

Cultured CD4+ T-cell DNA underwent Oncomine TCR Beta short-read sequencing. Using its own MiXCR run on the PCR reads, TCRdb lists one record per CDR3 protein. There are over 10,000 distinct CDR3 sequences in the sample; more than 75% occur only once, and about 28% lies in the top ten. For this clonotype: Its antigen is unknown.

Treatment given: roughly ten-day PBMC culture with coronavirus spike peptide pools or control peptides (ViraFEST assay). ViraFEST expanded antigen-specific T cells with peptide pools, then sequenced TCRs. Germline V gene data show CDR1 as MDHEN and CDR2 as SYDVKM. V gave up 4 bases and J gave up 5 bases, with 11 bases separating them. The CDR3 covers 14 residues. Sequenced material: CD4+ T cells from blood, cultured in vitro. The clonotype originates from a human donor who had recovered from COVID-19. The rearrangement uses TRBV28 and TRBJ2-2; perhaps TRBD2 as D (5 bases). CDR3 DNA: TGTGCCAGCAGTTCTGCACGGACTACCGGGGAGCTGTTTTTT. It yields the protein CASSSARTTGELFF.